This T cell receptor (beta chain) is from a study of PD-1 blockade in classical Hodgkin lymphoma. Exposure to brentuximab vedotin varied, and each patient had relapsed following autologous stem cell transplantation. Data came from immunoSEQ multiplex PCR; TCRdb stores just in-frame clones and leaves some out. Among roughly 26,000 clones listed, 86% were seen once. General observations from the study: The study reported lower baseline TCR diversity in newly diagnosed patients than in healthy donors. With CD4+ cells, TCR diversity rose significantly by C4D1, but not with CD8+ cells.

Trimming removed 3 bases from V and 5 bases from J; junction bases left unmatched: 4. From germline, CDR1 is SEHNR and CDR2 FQNEAQ (reference sequence). CDR3 size: 14 residues. In this sample, this clone turned up once. The antigen remains undetermined. The rearrangement links TRBV7-9 to TRBJ1-2; TRBD1 matches 9 bases. Sequences were derived from peripheral blood mononuclear cells (PBMCs), sampled at baseline. This clonotype was sampled from a human donor with classical Hodgkin lymphoma. CDR3 amino acids: CASSLGTGPYGYTF. The CDR3 nucleotides read TGTGCCAGCAGCTTGGGGACAGGGCCTTATGGCTACACCTTC.